These 20 T cell receptor beta chains originate from one sample sequenced in a study of OX40 agonist ivuxolimab in advanced cancers. The data were produced by immunoSEQ multiplex PCR, yet TCRdb's version contains in-frame clones alone and is incomplete. The repertoire holds more than 70,000 clones, with just over 90% as singletons. The sequenced sample was CD4+ or CD8+ T cells sorted from blood, obtained in a trial of the OX40 agonist ivuxolimab. These receptor sequences come from an adult with an advanced solid tumor such as melanoma, head and neck, liver or kidney cancer.

V and J are TRBV11-3 and TRBJ2-1; D may correspond to TRBD1 or TRBD2 (5 bases each). The CDR3 has 15 residues. From germline, CDR1 is SGHNT and CDR2 YENEEA. Trimming took off 5 bases at V and 1 base at J, with 12 bases between the two ends. For the CDR3, the DNA is TGTGCCAGCAGCGAGGGGCAGGGTTCCTACAATGAGCAGTTCTTC. Amino acid sequence: CASSEGQGSYNEQFF.

The J gene is TRBJ2-7, the V gene TRBV21-1; the D call of TRBD2 is as the table states it, not checked on the DNA. TRBV21-1 is described as a pseudogene. This CDR3 is 17 amino acids long. In DNA, the CDR3 is TGTGCCAGCAGCAAAAATCCGGGGGGCGAGGGCACCTACGAGCAGTACTTC. Translated: CASSKNPGGEGTYEQYF.

About this clone itself: A junction end diverges from the germline sequence, so it may reflect a read error. This sequence joins TRBV30 and TRBJ2-7; TRBD1 aligns across 9 bases. CDR3 size: 14 residues. From germline, CDR1 is GTSNPN and CDR2 SVGIG (reference sequence). In DNA form, the CDR3 reads TGTGCCTGGAGCGAACACGCCGGGACAGGGAAAGAGGGCTTC. Its translation: CAWSEHAGTGKEGF.

The V and J genes are TRBV6-6 and TRBJ1-1, with 12 bases aligning to TRBD1. The CDR3 has 16 residues. V dropped 5 bases and J dropped 4; count of bases not matched to a gene: 8. The germline gives CDR1 MNHNY, CDR2 SVGAGI (reference sequence). Here the CDR3 DNA reads TGTGCCAGCAGTGGAGGGACAGGGGGCGCGGGCACTGAAGCTTTCTTT. It encodes CASSGGTGGAGTEAFF.

This clone was found once. The chain employs TRBV2 and TRBJ1-2; 9 bases agree with TRBD1. Germline V CDR1 and CDR2: SNHLY, FYNNEI. This CDR3 spans 15 amino acids. After removal of 3 bases from V and 2 bases from J, the junction contained 4 bases not matched to a gene. The CDR3 spells CASSDNRGQNYGYTF. DNA for the CDR3: TGTGCCAGCAGTGATAACAGGGGGCAAAACTATGGCTACACCTTC.

The V call is TRBV30, the J call TRBJ2-1; D ambiguous. The length of the CDR3 is 12 residues. Per germline, CDR1 GTSNPN and CDR2 SVGIG (reference sequence). Deletions cut 2 bases from V and 9 bases from J, with 11 bases between. CDR3 nucleotide sequence: TGTGCCTGGAGTCCTGGGTGGGGTGAGCAGTTCTTC. Residues: CAWSPGWGEQFF.

This rearrangement joins TRBV19 to TRBJ2-1, with TRBD2 matching 7 bases. After removal of 6 bases from V and 3 bases from J, the junction contained 8 bases not matched to a gene. This CDR3 is built from 15 residues. Germline-derived CDR1 and CDR2 are LNHDA and SQIVND (reference sequence). The CDR3 here is CASRGFAGDYNEQFF. DNA for the CDR3: TGTGCCAGTAGGGGTTTCGCGGGGGACTACAATGAGCAGTTCTTC.

The genes are TRBV19 and TRBJ2-3; D remains unclear. This CDR3 is built from 14 residues. Trimming took off 5 bases at V and 3 bases at J, with 12 bases between the two ends. Germline values: CDR1 LNHDA, CDR2 SQIVND (reference sequence). The CDR3 region is CASSWSVKTDTQYF. The CDR3 nucleotides read TGTGCCAGTAGTTGGAGCGTCAAAACAGATACGCAGTATTTT.

The CDR3 is CASRARNEQFF. In nucleotides, the CDR3 is TGTGCCAGCAGGGCAAGAAATGAGCAGTTCTTC. J is TRBJ2-1 and V is TRBV6-5, with D hard to call. Germline V lookup: CDR1 MNHEY, CDR2 SVGAGI. V gave up 6 bases and J gave up 7 bases, with 7 bases separating them. This CDR3 spans 11 amino acids.

This sequence joins TRBV5-1 and TRBJ2-7, with D possibly matching TRBD2 (6 bases). CDR1 and CDR2 (germline): SGHRS, YFSETQ. The CDR3 is made up of 15 amino acids. V shed 4 bases and J shed 7 bases, with 21 bases lying between them. The CDR3 reads CASSLLDEPAGEQYF. CDR3 DNA sequence: TGCGCCAGCAGCCTACTGGACGAACCGGCGGGGGAGCAGTACTTC.

J is TRBJ2-1 and V is TRBV18; 10 bases are shared with TRBD1. This CDR3 contains 18 residues. Germline V gene lookup returns CDR1 KGHSH and CDR2 LQKENI. The junction had 16 bases not matched to a gene; V was cut back by 5 bases and J by 6 bases. In nucleotides, the CDR3 is TGTGCCAGCTCATCAGAGACAGGGGGCGCGGGTACGATCAATGAGCAGTTCTTC. This sequence encodes CASSSETGGAGTINEQFF.

The chain joins TRBV5-6 to TRBJ2-2; the D gene is possibly TRBD1 (6 bases). The CDR3 spans 17 residues. V lost 0 bases and J 5 bases, leaving 17 bases between the germline ends. Germline CDR1 is SGHDT and CDR2 is YYEEEE. Here the CDR3 DNA reads TGTGCCAGCAGCTTGGGGTTACAGGGAGCTACTACCGGGGAGCTGTTTTTT. It encodes CASSLGLQGATTGELFF.

Regarding this clone: At one boundary the junction diverges from the germline segment, which might be a read error. The J gene is TRBJ1-2, the V gene TRBV6-6; D is uncertain. The CDR3 extends over 15 amino acids. From germline, CDR1 is MNHNY and CDR2 SVGAGI (reference sequence). CDR3 loop: CAGSYEPIEGYGYTF. For the CDR3, the DNA is TGTGCCGGCAGTTACGAGCCCATTGAGGGATATGGCTACACCTTC.

The chain uses TRBV28 and TRBJ1-2; the match to TRBD1 covers 11 bases. With 2 bases clipped from V and 2 bases from J, the junction kept 1 base outside the gene matches. Germline lookup yields CDR1 MDHEN and CDR2 SYDVKM. The CDR3 is 15 residues long. CDR3 region: CASSLRTGGNYGYTF. As DNA, the CDR3 is TGTGCCAGCAGTTTAAGGACAGGGGGCAACTATGGCTACACCTTC.

The CDR3, as DNA: TGTGCCAGCAGTTTCGGGAGAGACGGACTGATGTTGAACACTGAAGCTTTCTTT. It encodes CASSFGRDGLMLNTEAFF. The chain links TRBV28 to TRBJ1-1; no reliable D call. Germline assignment: CDR1 MDHEN and CDR2 SYDVKM. The CDR3 extends over 18 amino acids. V was cut by 3 bases and J by 0 bases, with 20 bases left in between.

The V and J genes are TRBV5-5 and TRBJ2-1; D gene uncertain. Germline V gene lookup returns CDR1 SGHKS and CDR2 YYEKEE (reference sequence). Between the trimmed V and J ends, which lost 4 bases and 4 bases, there was a span of 6 bases. The CDR3 contains 12 residues. In DNA, the CDR3 is TGTGCCAGCAGCCGGCCGTACAATGAGCAGTTCTTC. Translating it yields CASSRPYNEQFF.

The chain uses TRBV7-9 and TRBJ2-1; D remains ambiguous. CDR3 size: 14 residues. CDR1 is SEHNR, CDR2 FQNEAQ, per germline (reference sequence). Trimming took off 3 bases at V and 5 bases at J, with 11 bases between the two ends. The CDR3 loop reads CASSLSISNNEQFF. The DNA for the CDR3 is TGTGCCAGCAGCTTGTCAATTTCAAACAATGAGCAGTTCTTC.

The rearrangement joins TRBV6-5 to TRBJ2-7, with 12 bases aligning to TRBD1. Germline trimming cut 9 bases from V and 4 bases from J; bases unmatched to any gene: 10. The germline gives CDR1 MNHEY, CDR2 SVGAGI. This CDR3 has 15 amino acids. CDR3 protein: CASRVGTGGIYEQYF. The CDR3 coding sequence is TGTGCCAGTAGAGTTGGGACAGGGGGCATATACGAGCAGTACTTC.

The CDR3 coding sequence is TGTGCCAGCAGCTTAGGCCGGGACCAAGGGAATACGCAGTATTTT. Its translation is CASSLGRDQGNTQYF. The chain combines TRBV7-3 with TRBJ2-3, with D tentatively TRBD1 or TRBD2 (5 bases each). Germline loops: CDR1 SGHTA, CDR2 FQGTGA. There are 15 residues in the CDR3. V was trimmed by 2 bases and J by 7 bases, leaving 16 bases between them.

The rearrangement links TRBV4-2 to TRBJ1-6, with TRBD1 matching over 10 bases. The CDR3 runs 19 residues. With 2 bases clipped from V and 4 bases from J, the junction kept 11 bases outside the gene matches. The germline V gene encodes CDR1 LGHNA and CDR2 YNFKEQ. This CDR3 reads CASSQSWGGTGAYNSPLHF. The CDR3 coding sequence is TGTGCCAGCAGCCAATCCTGGGGAGGGACAGGGGCGTATAATTCACCCCTCCACTTT.